Shown below are 15 T cell receptor beta chains from a single sample sequenced in a study of T cells expressing NK-cell markers. TCRdb re-called the 5' RACE reads, yielding one record per CDR3 amino acid sequence without DNA. Its listing shows about 390,000 distinct CDR3 sequences. Input material: blood T cells: a sorted CD56 or NKG2C T cell subset, CD4+ or CD8+ T cells, or bulk PBMC T cells (not recorded which). These receptors all stem from a woman aged 45-65 years in good health.

This sequence joins TRBV7-2 and TRBJ2-2; TCRdb's D call of TRBD2 is untestable without DNA. The CDR3 spans 16 residues. Germline V lookup: CDR1 SGHTA, CDR2 FQGNSA. CDR3 residues: CASSLSGRRNTGELFF.

The chain recombines TRBV7-8 with TRBJ1-2; as DNA is missing, the TRBD1 call by TCRdb cannot be tested. The CDR3 is 13 amino acids. Germline CDR1 SGHVS, CDR2 FQNEAQ. This chain's CDR3 is CASSLGQTFGYTF.

The chain carries TRBV7-3 and TRBJ2-5; TCRdb reports TRBD1, a call that lacks DNA to check it against. CDR3 length equals 13 residues. Germline CDR1 is SGHTA and CDR2 is FQGTGA. This CDR3 is CASSTDPGETQYF.

This sequence joins TRBV10-3 and TRBJ2-2. The length of the CDR3 is 14 residues. Germline V lookup: CDR1 ENHRY, CDR2 SYGVKD. CDR3 sequence reads: CAISESGNTGELFF.

CDR3 protein: CASSPGWRDLKMNTEAFF. The chain has TRBV7-9 and TRBJ1-1. Looked up from germline, CDR1 is SEHNR and CDR2 is FQNEAQ (reference sequence). The CDR3 is 18 amino acids.

The V call is TRBV4-1, the J call TRBJ1-1. The CDR3 sequence is 16 residues long. CDR1 is MGHRA and CDR2 is YSYEKL in the germline V gene. This CDR3 reads CASSQDWGRVNTEAFF.

The CDR3 here is CSARGVRTGELFF. The chain links TRBV20-1 to TRBJ2-2; TCRdb picks TRBD1, but there is no DNA to check that call. The germline V gene has CDR1 DFQATT and CDR2 SNEGSKA (reference sequence). This CDR3 is built from 13 residues.

The chain carries TRBV20-1 and TRBJ2-7; TCRdb's D call of TRBD2 is untestable without DNA. Germline values: CDR1 DFQATT, CDR2 SNEGSKA (reference sequence). CDR3 length: 16 amino acids. The CDR3 region is CSARGYRTSGRAEQYF.

The chain links TRBV7-2 to TRBJ2-3; TCRdb's D call of TRBD1 is untestable without DNA. Per germline, CDR1 SGHTA and CDR2 FQGNSA. CDR3 length equals 13 residues. The CDR3 region is CASSRQVTDTQYF.

The chain has TRBV11-3 and TRBJ2-3; the D gene TCRdb calls, TRBD2, cannot be checked with no DNA. Germline CDR1 SGHNT, CDR2 YENEEA. This CDR3 contains 18 residues. The CDR3 loop reads CASSLDGSWTSGKDTQYF.

The chain uses TRBV14 and TRBJ1-1; the TCRdb D gene call, TRBD1, has no DNA to confirm it. CDR1 and CDR2 from the germline V gene are SGHDN and FVKESK. The CDR3 loop spans 12 amino acids. The CDR3 spells CASRPLGDQAFF.

This chain uses TRBV3-1 with TRBJ1-2; TCRdb names TRBD1, which stays unverified in the absence of DNA. Per germline, CDR1 LGHDT and CDR2 YNNKEL (reference sequence). The CDR3 spans 15 residues. CDR3 protein: CASSQAQGQGNGYTF.

This chain joins TRBV5-1 and TRBJ1-4; the D call from TCRdb, TRBD1, cannot be confirmed without DNA. The CDR3 runs to 12 residues. From germline, CDR1 is SGHRS and CDR2 YFSETQ. CDR3 loop: CASSPGQGGLFF.

The rearrangement joins TRBV27 to TRBJ1-6. The germline CDR1 and CDR2 sequences are MNHEY and SMNVEV (reference sequence). CDR3 length: 13 residues. CDR3 protein: CASSLLTDLALHF.

This CDR3 is CATSRGVADTQYF. V and J are TRBV4-1 and TRBJ2-3; TCRdb returns TRBD1, unconfirmable since there is no DNA. Per the germline V gene, CDR1 is MGHRA and CDR2 is YSYEKL. This CDR3 has 13 residues.